The 13 T cell receptor beta chains in this list originate from one sample, sequenced in a study of cytomegalovirus exposure and HLA in healthy donors. The PCR made use of 60 Vbeta and 13 Jbeta primers. TCRdb's copy holds only in-frame clones and misses some; the assay was immunoSEQ multiplex PCR. The sample yields about 130,000 clones, roughly four fifths seen once. The sequencing sample was made of PBMCs. All receptors derive from a male donor in good health and CMV-seronegative.

V gene TRBV9 combines with J gene TRBJ1-4; no reliable D call. Per germline, CDR1 SGDLS and CDR2 YYNGEE. Trimming cost V 1 base and J 3 bases, with 10 bases left between them. The CDR3 has 15 amino acids. CDR3 coding DNA: TGTGCCAGCAGCGTATCGAGGGCGGCTAATGAAAAACTGTTTTTT. As protein: CASSVSRAANEKLFF.

The chain links TRBV7-2 to TRBJ1-1; 7 positions match TRBD1. Germline CDR1 reads SGHTA; CDR2 reads FQGNSA. Germline trimming cut 4 bases from V and 0 bases from J; bases unmatched to any gene: 2. The CDR3 is made up of 14 amino acids. DNA of the CDR3: TGTGCCAGCAGCTCGGACAGGCTGAACACTGAAGCTTTCTTT. Protein: CASSSDRLNTEAFF.

This chain joins TRBV28 and TRBJ1-4; 9 positions agree with TRBD1. Germline loops: CDR1 MDHEN, CDR2 SYDVKM. After removal of 5 bases from V and 10 bases from J, the junction contained 11 bases not matched to a gene. The CDR3 runs to 15 residues. CDR3 DNA: TGTGCCAGCAGTGTCAGCCACAGGGGGCCGGGAAAACTGTTTTTT. Protein: CASSVSHRGPGKLFF.

The chain joins TRBV5-1 to TRBJ2-7; D is possibly TRBD1 (5 bases). Germline lookup yields CDR1 SGHRS and CDR2 YFSETQ. V dropped 4 bases and J dropped 0 bases, with 8 bases sitting between them. There are 13 residues in the CDR3. CDR3 DNA: TGCGCCAGCAGCACCGACAGCTCCTACGAGCAGTACTTC. It yields the protein CASSTDSSYEQYF.

The chain has TRBV5-8 and TRBJ2-1; D is unclear. The germline CDR1 and CDR2 sequences are SGHTS and YDEGEE. CDR3 length: 14 amino acids. V lost 2 bases to trimming and J lost 5 bases, with 11 bases between them. The CDR3 sequence: CASSFRATNNEQFF. The CDR3 DNA follows: TGTGCCAGCAGCTTTAGAGCGACCAACAATGAGCAGTTCTTC.

V usage is TRBV11-2 and J usage is TRBJ1-1; D unclear. Germline CDR1 reads SGHAT; CDR2 reads FQNNGV. The CDR3 runs to 13 residues. V gave up 3 bases and J gave up 5 bases, with 10 bases separating them. CDR3: CASSFPGKTEAFF. The DNA of the CDR3 is TGTGCCAGCAGCTTTCCGGGAAAAACTGAAGCTTTCTTT.

The count of this clone is one. CDR3 DNA: TGTGCCAGCTTGGGACAGGGTTTTGCACCCCAGCATTTT. Protein sequence: CASLGQGFAPQHF. The chain uses TRBV2 and TRBJ1-5; 9 bases match TRBD1. From germline, CDR1 is SNHLY and CDR2 FYNNEI. Germline trimming cut 8 bases from V and 10 bases from J; bases unmatched to any gene: 9. The CDR3 has 13 residues.

This chain connects TRBV18 to TRBJ2-2; 8 bases agree with TRBD1. V dropped 4 bases and J dropped 3; count of bases not matched to a gene: 4. Germline values: CDR1 KGHSH, CDR2 LQKENI. The CDR3 sequence is 15 residues long. This CDR3 is CASSRVTGDTGELFF. CDR3 DNA: TGTGCCAGCTCACGGGTGACAGGGGACACCGGGGAGCTGTTTTTT.

This chain uses TRBV7-2 with TRBJ1-2; TRBD1 is a possible D gene (6 bases). Trimming pared 4 bases from V and 1 base from J, leaving 19 bases between. Per the germline V gene, CDR1 is SGHTA and CDR2 is FQGNSA. This CDR3 spans 17 amino acids. This CDR3 reads CASSSGGQRPLNYGYTF. CDR3 bases: TGTGCCAGCAGCTCGGGGGGCCAGCGGCCGCTTAACTATGGCTACACCTTC. The variable domain in full, with the rest retrieved from reference TRBV7-2 and TRBJ1-2, is GAGVSQSPSNKVTEKGKDVELRCDPISGHTALYWYRQSLGQGLEFLIYFQGNSAPDKSGLPSDRFSAERTGGSVSTLTIQRTQQEDSAVYLCASSSGGQRPLNYGYTFGSGTRLTVV.

This rearrangement joins TRBV4-3 to TRBJ2-7; no definite D call. The CDR3 has 12 residues. Germline CDR1 LGHNA, CDR2 YSLEER. V was shortened by 0 bases and J by 3 bases, with 3 bases between the two germline ends. The DNA of the CDR3 is TGCGCCAGCAGCCAAGATCGCTACGAGCAGTACTTC. Residues: CASSQDRYEQYF.

The J gene is TRBJ2-1, the V gene TRBV28, with TRBD2 identical over 9 bases. V shed 4 bases, J shed 3 bases, and the junction held 4 bases outside the gene matches. CDR3 size: 15 residues. Germline V gene data show CDR1 as MDHEN and CDR2 as SYDVKM. CDR3 residues: CASSSLLAGYNEQFF. The CDR3 DNA reads as TGTGCCAGCAGTTCCCTACTAGCGGGCTACAATGAGCAGTTCTTC.

The rearrangement links TRBV28 to TRBJ1-2; 12 nucleotides agree with TRBD1. J gave up 9 bases and V 10 bases, and 15 bases lay outside the gene matches. CDR1 MDHEN and CDR2 SYDVKM come from the germline V gene. The CDR3 covers 15 residues. The CDR3 is CATTTWAGQGASYTF. In DNA, the CDR3 is TGTGCCACCACGACGTGGGCGGGACAGGGGGCGAGCTACACCTTC.

The CDR3 spells CASGRGTGGQETQYF. In nucleotides, the CDR3 is TGTGCCAGCGGACGGGGGACAGGGGGCCAAGAGACCCAGTACTTC. The chain has TRBV7-2 and TRBJ2-5; 11 bases are shared with TRBD1. Germline V gene lookup returns CDR1 SGHTA and CDR2 FQGNSA. This CDR3 comprises 15 residues. After removal of 8 bases from V and 1 base from J, the junction contained 6 bases not matched to a gene.